These 26 T cell receptor beta chains share one sample of origin, sequenced in a study of T cells in localized non-small cell lung cancer. Some clones are missing from TCRdb's copy, which holds only in-frame ones; the method was immunoSEQ multiplex PCR. The sample lists 30,000 to 40,000 clones, around 80% seen once, with 33% in the top ten. The starting material was peripheral blood, obtained before any cancer treatment. Receptor source: a male donor aged 60 or over with stage II squamous cell lung carcinoma.

The table lists this clone with a count of one. The chain recombines TRBV5-1 with TRBJ1-2; TRBD1 is a possible D gene (6 bases). The CDR3 totals 13 residues. CDR1 and CDR2 (germline): SGHRS, YFSETQ. Trimming stripped 4 bases from V and 8 bases from J, with 15 bases between. CDR3 coding DNA: TGCGCCAGCAGCCTATACCGGGACAAAGGCTACACCTTC. As protein: CASSLYRDKGYTF. Filled out from reference TRBV5-1 and TRBJ1-2, the complete variable domain reads KAGVTQTPRYLIKTRGQQVTLSCSPISGHRSVSWYQQTPGQGLQFLFEYFSETQRNKGNFPGRFSGRQFSNSRSEMNVSTLELGDSALYLCASSLYRDKGYTFGSGTRLTVV.

The CDR3 DNA is TGTGCCAGCAGCCCACCCTATGTCAGCGATGAAGCTTTCTTT. Protein: CASSPPYVSDEAFF. The chain carries TRBV13 and TRBJ1-1; D call uncertain. V lost 5 bases and J 7 bases, leaving 17 bases between the germline ends. This CDR3 comprises 14 residues. CDR1 is PRHDT, CDR2 FYEKMQ, per germline (reference sequence).

The gene calls are TRBV6-5 and TRBJ1-4; D perhaps matches TRBD1 (5 bases). V gave up 3 bases and J gave up 5 bases, with 10 bases separating them. Germline CDR1 and CDR2: MNHEY and SVGAGI. The CDR3 spans 14 residues. The CDR3 region has the DNA TGTGCCAGCAGTTATAACAGGCTGAATGAAAAACTGTTTTTT. Translated, it gives CASSYNRLNEKLFF.

This clone has only a few counts. V gene TRBV7-6 combines with J gene TRBJ1-3; D gene uncertain. The V end lost 0 bases, the J end lost 0 bases, and 15 bases lay between the germline ends. Germline V gene sequence: CDR1 SGHVS, CDR2 FNYEAQ. This CDR3 spans 18 amino acids. This CDR3 reads CASSLAAWVKSSGNTIYF. As DNA, the CDR3 is TGTGCCAGCAGCTTAGCGGCTTGGGTGAAGAGCTCTGGAAACACCATATATTTT.

This clone was observed a handful of times. The rearrangement joins TRBV10-1 to TRBJ1-1; TRBD1 matches at 11 bases. Trimming removed 2 bases from V and 4 bases from J; junction bases left unmatched: 6. The CDR3 extends over 16 amino acids. Germline assignment: CDR1 WNHNN and CDR2 SYGVQD (reference sequence). The CDR3 reads CASSEGSGQGGTEAFF. The DNA of the CDR3 is TGCGCCAGCAGTGAGGGATCGGGACAGGGGGGCACTGAAGCTTTCTTT.

On this clone: A read error may be the cause here, since a much bigger clone is one base away. The J gene is TRBJ1-1, the V gene TRBV19; no clear D gene. The CDR3 contains 13 residues. Per the germline V gene, CDR1 is LNHDA and CDR2 is SQIVND (reference sequence). The CDR3 here is CAGSEQRNTEAFF. The CDR3 DNA sequence: TGTGCCGGTAGTGAACAGAGGAACACTGAAGCTTTCTTT.

The chain recombines TRBV11-2 with TRBJ2-1; D uncertain. V shed 0 bases and J shed 0 bases, with 12 bases lying between them. Germline CDR1 and CDR2: SGHAT and FQNNGV. The CDR3 runs 17 residues. DNA of the CDR3: TGTGCCAGCAGCTTAGATCGGTCCAGCCACTCCTACAATGAGCAGTTCTTC. It yields the protein CASSLDRSSHSYNEQFF.

The genes are TRBV6-6 and TRBJ1-2; D is undetermined. This CDR3 comprises 14 residues. Germline-derived CDR1 and CDR2 are MNHNY and SVGAGI (reference sequence). Trimming removed 6 bases from V and 6 bases from J, with 17 bases in between. Written as DNA, the CDR3 is TGTGCCAGCAGCAAGACCCACCGGACCCATGGCTACACCTTC. Translating it yields CASSKTHRTHGYTF.

The genes are TRBV5-5 and TRBJ2-1, with a tentative D call TRBD2 (6 bases). Trimming removed 3 bases at V and 5 bases at J, with 27 bases between. CDR1 and CDR2 (germline): SGHKS, YYEKEE (reference sequence). The CDR3 sequence is 19 residues long. CDR3 coding DNA: TGTGCCAGCAGCTCTAAGTGGGGTTCCGGAACTAGCTCTGACAATGAGCAGTTCTTC. Residues: CASSSKWGSGTSSDNEQFF.

This clone appeared a few times. The chain has TRBV4-2 and TRBJ1-4; no reliable D call. V was pared by 2 bases and J by 5 bases, with 15 bases between. The CDR3 extends over 16 amino acids. Looked up from germline, CDR1 is LGHNA and CDR2 is YNFKEQ. This chain's CDR3 is CASSQLSRAGNEKLFF. For the CDR3, the DNA is TGTGCCAGCAGCCAATTGAGCCGGGCTGGGAATGAAAAACTGTTTTTT.

The genes are TRBV19 and TRBJ2-7; TRBD1 matches 10 bases. The CDR3 has 13 amino acids. The germline V gene encodes CDR1 LNHDA and CDR2 SQIVND (reference sequence). The V and J ends lost 8 bases and 5 bases, in that order; junction bases with no gene match: 6. This CDR3 is CASRDRGIDEQYF. Here the CDR3 DNA reads TGTGCCAGTCGGGACAGGGGTATCGACGAGCAGTACTTC.

The J gene is TRBJ1-2, the V gene TRBV6-5; TRBD1 aligns across 8 bases. V shed 2 bases and J 2 bases; nucleotides not matched to a gene: 4. The CDR3 spans 15 residues. The germline CDR1 and CDR2 sequences are MNHEY and SVGAGI. The DNA of the CDR3 is TGTGCCAGCAGTTACGCGACAGGGGCGAACTATGGCTACACCTTC. Encoded protein: CASSYATGANYGYTF.

This sequence joins TRBV6-1 and TRBJ1-2; no clear D gene. The CDR3 is made up of 14 amino acids. V was pared by 2 bases and J by 4 bases, with 11 bases between. From germline, CDR1 is MNHNS and CDR2 SASEGT. CDR3 sequence (DNA): TGTGCCAGCAGTGAACCGGGTTTAGCCTATGGCTACACCTTC. This sequence encodes CASSEPGLAYGYTF.

The chain recombines TRBV2 with TRBJ2-2; 10 bases are a match to TRBD2. Germline values: CDR1 SNHLY, CDR2 FYNNEI. The CDR3 covers 14 residues. Trimming took 11 bases from V and 2 from J; bases not matched to a gene: 5. The CDR3 DNA is TGTGCCGCCCGGACTAGCGGTAACACCGGGGAGCTGTTTTTT. Translating it yields CAARTSGNTGELFF.

This clone was picked up a small number of times. The chain links TRBV9 to TRBJ2-2; a possible D gene is TRBD2 (5 bases). The CDR3 runs to 14 residues. Per the germline V gene, CDR1 is SGDLS and CDR2 is YYNGEE. V lost 4 bases, J lost 0 bases, and 7 bases lay in between. This chain's CDR3 is CASSTLANTGELFF. The CDR3 DNA reads TGTGCCAGCAGCACACTAGCGAACACCGGGGAGCTGTTTTTT.

The chain employs TRBV6-6 and TRBJ2-1, with 13 bases fitting TRBD2. The germline V gene has CDR1 MNHNY and CDR2 SVGAGI (reference sequence). The ends lost 5 bases at V and 4 bases at J; junction bases unmatched: 2. The CDR3 sequence is 15 residues long. As DNA, the CDR3 is TGTGCCAGCAGTAAGGGACTAGCGGGATACAATGAGCAGTTCTTC. Translating gives CASSKGLAGYNEQFF.

The rearrangement uses TRBV2 and TRBJ1-3; the match to TRBD1 covers 8 bases. The CDR3 is 15 residues long. Germline CDR1 reads SNHLY; CDR2 reads FYNNEI. The V segment lost 2 bases and the J segment 4 bases; nucleotides outside the gene matches: 4. CDR3 bases: TGTGCCAGCAGTGAAAGGACAGGGACAGGAAACACCATATATTTT. Its protein product is CASSERTGTGNTIYF.

CDR3 sequence reads: CASSPDRDDEQFF. For the CDR3, the DNA is TGTGCCAGCAGCCCGGACAGGGACGATGAGCAGTTCTTC. The gene calls are TRBV11-2 and TRBJ2-1; 8 bases agree with TRBD1. CDR1 SGHAT and CDR2 FQNNGV come from the germline V gene. Trimming at V came to 5 bases and at J to 8 bases, leaving 5 bases not matched to a gene. The CDR3 has 13 residues.

This clone was counted a few times. The V call is TRBV6-6, the J call TRBJ2-3, with 10 bases that match TRBD2. V lost 4 bases to trimming and J lost 1 base; unmatched junction nucleotides: 5. The CDR3 has 16 residues. The germline V gene has CDR1 MNHNY and CDR2 SVGAGI (reference sequence). In DNA form, the CDR3 reads TGTGCCAGCAGTTCCAAGCGGGGGGGCCGCACAGATACGCAGTATTTT. This translates into CASSSKRGGRTDTQYF.

V gene TRBV27 combines with J gene TRBJ1-2; 10 nucleotides line up with TRBD1. J gave up 4 bases and V 7 bases, and 6 bases lay outside the gene matches. CDR1 is MNHEY, CDR2 SMNVEV, per germline (reference sequence). The CDR3 sequence is 14 residues long. CDR3 in DNA: TGTGCCAGCAAATCCCGGACAGGGGGCTATGGCTACACCTTC. Translation gives CASKSRTGGYGYTF.

This clone was detected only a few times. The chain carries TRBV21-1 and TRBJ2-3; TRBD2 is the table's D call, not checked against the DNA. TRBV21-1 is flagged as a pseudogene. The length of the CDR3 is 18 residues. The DNA of the CDR3 is TGTGCCAGCAGCAAACACAGACTAGCGGGAGTTGGGACAGATACGCAGTATTTT. Protein product: CASSKHRLAGVGTDTQYF.

J is TRBJ1-1 and V is TRBV5-6, with D unresolved. The V gene lost 4 bases and the J gene lost 5 bases, with 18 bases spanning the gap. The CDR3 has 15 amino acids. The germline V gene encodes CDR1 SGHDT and CDR2 YYEEEE. The CDR3 loop is CASSARVNRQTEAFF. For the CDR3, the DNA is TGTGCCAGCAGCGCGCGGGTAAATCGGCAGACTGAAGCTTTCTTT.

J is TRBJ1-3 and V is TRBV13, with TRBD1 identical over 7 bases. The germline V gene has CDR1 PRHDT and CDR2 FYEKMQ (reference sequence). The CDR3 is 16 residues long. The J segment lost 0 bases and the V segment lost 5 bases, leaving 7 bases of the junction unmatched. For the CDR3, the DNA is TGTGCCAGCAGCCGAGACAGGGAGAGCTCTGGAAACACCATATATTTT. Protein: CASSRDRESSGNTIYF.

The V call is TRBV18, the J call TRBJ1-5; no firm D call. The CDR3 runs to 14 residues. The V end was cut by 1 base, the J end by 1 base, with 5 bases between. Germline CDR1 reads KGHSH; CDR2 reads LQKENI. CDR3 amino acids: CASSPLGSNQPQHF. The CDR3 bases are TGTGCCAGCTCACCACTTGGCAGCAATCAGCCCCAGCATTTT. Looking up the rest from reference TRBV18 and TRBJ1-5 gives the full variable domain: NAGVMQNPRHLVRRRGQEARLRCSPMKGHSHVYWYRQLPEEGLKFMVYLQKENIIDESGMPKERFSAEFPKEGPSILRIQQVVRGDSAAYFCASSPLGSNQPQHFGDGTRLSIL.

The chain carries TRBV5-1 and TRBJ2-2; 7 bases align to TRBD1. The CDR3 runs 17 residues. Germline assignment: CDR1 SGHRS and CDR2 YFSETQ. The trim removed 4 bases at V and 6 bases at J, leaving 15 bases unmatched. The CDR3 sequence: CASSQRTGSPEAGELFF. For the CDR3, the DNA is TGCGCCAGCAGCCAGAGGACAGGCTCCCCGGAAGCCGGGGAGCTGTTTTTT.

J is TRBJ2-5 and V is TRBV18; 8 bases are shared with TRBD1. Germline loops: CDR1 KGHSH, CDR2 LQKENI. The V gene end was trimmed by 5 bases and the J gene end by 4 bases; junction bases not matched to a gene: 3. The CDR3 runs to 13 residues. The CDR3 reads CASSIDRGETQYF. CDR3 nucleotides: TGTGCCAGCTCAATCGACAGGGGAGAGACCCAGTACTTC. The full variable domain, in which reference TRBV18 and TRBJ2-5 provide the parts outside the CDR3, is NAGVMQNPRHLVRRRGQEARLRCSPMKGHSHVYWYRQLPEEGLKFMVYLQKENIIDESGMPKERFSAEFPKEGPSILRIQQVVRGDSAAYFCASSIDRGETQYFGPGTRLLVL.